The T cell receptor beta chain under discussion was sequenced for a study of blood T cell repertoires in COVID-19. For the study at large: From the United States, Italy and Spain came samples of acute and convalescent COVID-19.

Germline V gene sequence: CDR1 GTSNPN, CDR2 SVGIG (reference sequence). The CDR3 covers 13 residues. Between the trimmed V and J ends, which lost 0 bases and 4 bases, there was a span of 9 bases. Sequenced by immunoSEQ multiplex PCR; TCRdb stores in-frame clones only, minus some. The sample lists 490,000 or so clones; 75% to 90% were seen once. The sequence was obtained from a woman between 55 and 75 years old who had recovered from COVID-19. The rearrangement links TRBV30 to TRBJ1-1; D might be TRBD1 (6 bases). The source material was PBMCs or T cells enriched from blood (not recorded which). DNA for the CDR3: TGTGCCTGGAGTGTGGGGGCCCTCACTGAAGCTTTCTTT. Translated, it gives CAWSVGALTEAFF. Full variable domain (rest looked up from reference TRBV30 and TRBJ1-1): SQTIHQWPATLVQPVGSPLSLECTVEGTSNPNLYWYRQAAGRGLQLLFYSVGIGQISSEVPQNLSASRPQDRQFILSSKKLLLSDSGFYLCAWSVGALTEAFFGQGTRLTVV.